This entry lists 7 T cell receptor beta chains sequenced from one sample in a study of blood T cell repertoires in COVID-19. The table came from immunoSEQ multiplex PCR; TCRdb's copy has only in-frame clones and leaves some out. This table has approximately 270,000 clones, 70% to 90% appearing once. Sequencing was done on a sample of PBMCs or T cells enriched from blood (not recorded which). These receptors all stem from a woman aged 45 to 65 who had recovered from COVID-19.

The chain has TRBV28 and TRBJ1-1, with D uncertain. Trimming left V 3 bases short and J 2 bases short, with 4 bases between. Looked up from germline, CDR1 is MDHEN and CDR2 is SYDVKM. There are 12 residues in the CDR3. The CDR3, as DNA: TGTGCCAGCAGTTTGTATAACACTGAAGCTTTCTTT. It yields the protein CASSLYNTEAFF.

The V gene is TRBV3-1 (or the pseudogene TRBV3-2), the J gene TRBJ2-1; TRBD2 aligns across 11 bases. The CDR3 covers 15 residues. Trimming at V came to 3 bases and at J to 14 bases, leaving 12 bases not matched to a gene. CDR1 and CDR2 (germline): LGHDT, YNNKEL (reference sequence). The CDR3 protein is CASSQDSGTSGLKFF. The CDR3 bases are TGTGCCAGCAGCCAGGACTCCGGGACTAGCGGCTTAAAGTTCTTC.

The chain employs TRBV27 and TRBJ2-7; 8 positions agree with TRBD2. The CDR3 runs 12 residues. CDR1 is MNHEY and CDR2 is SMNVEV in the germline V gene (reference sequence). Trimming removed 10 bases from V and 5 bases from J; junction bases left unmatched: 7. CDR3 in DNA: TGTGCCACCCGGACTAGCACCCACGAGCAGTACTTC. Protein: CATRTSTHEQYF.

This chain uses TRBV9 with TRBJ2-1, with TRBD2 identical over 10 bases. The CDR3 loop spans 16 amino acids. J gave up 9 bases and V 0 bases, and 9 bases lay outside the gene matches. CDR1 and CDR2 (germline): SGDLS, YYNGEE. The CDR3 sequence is CASSVAAGTSVGEQFF. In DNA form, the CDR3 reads TGTGCCAGCAGCGTAGCCGCCGGGACTAGCGTAGGTGAGCAGTTCTTC.

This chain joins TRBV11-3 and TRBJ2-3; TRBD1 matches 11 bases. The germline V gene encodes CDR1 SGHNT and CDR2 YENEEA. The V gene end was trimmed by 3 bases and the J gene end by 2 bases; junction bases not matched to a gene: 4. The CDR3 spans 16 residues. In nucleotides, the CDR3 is TGTGCCAGCAGCTTCGGACAGGGGGCGCACACAGATACGCAGTATTTT. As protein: CASSFGQGAHTDTQYF.

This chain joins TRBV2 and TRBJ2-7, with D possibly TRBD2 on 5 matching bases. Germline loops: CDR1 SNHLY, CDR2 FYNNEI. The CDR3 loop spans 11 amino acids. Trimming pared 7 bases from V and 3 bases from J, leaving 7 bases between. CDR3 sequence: CASKEVYEQYF. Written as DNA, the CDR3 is TGTGCCAGCAAGGAGGTCTACGAGCAGTACTTC.

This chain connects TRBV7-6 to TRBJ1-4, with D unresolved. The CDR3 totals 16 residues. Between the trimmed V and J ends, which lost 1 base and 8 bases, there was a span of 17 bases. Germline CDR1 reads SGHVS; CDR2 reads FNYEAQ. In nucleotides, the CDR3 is TGTGCCAGCAGCTTAGTAAGTCCAGCTGAGGGAGAAAAACTGTTTTTT. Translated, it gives CASSLVSPAEGEKLFF.